These 12 T cell receptor beta chains came from one sample sequenced in a study of cytomegalovirus exposure and HLA in healthy donors. In the PCR, 60 Vbeta and 13 Jbeta primers were used. This table comes from immunoSEQ multiplex PCR, and its TCRdb copy is limited to in-frame clones, with some not included. The sample has about 140,000 clones, 75% to 85% seen once. Material for sequencing was PBMCs. The receptor source for this set is a young woman in good health and CMV-seropositive.

This chain joins TRBV29-1 and TRBJ1-1; D is ambiguous. Trimming took off 7 bases at V and 2 bases at J, with 14 bases between the two ends. The CDR3 consists of 13 residues. The germline gives CDR1 SQVTM, CDR2 ANQGSEA. DNA of the CDR3: TGCAGCGGGAGGATAGGTGTTAACACTGAAGCTTTCTTT. Translated: CSGRIGVNTEAFF.

The J gene is TRBJ1-2, the V gene TRBV6-7, with D possibly being TRBD1 (6 bases). TRBV6-7 belongs to the ORF category, with a function that is uncertain. The length of the CDR3 is 12 residues. V dropped 10 bases and J dropped 1 base, with 10 bases sitting between them. This chain's CDR3 is CATGGLNYGYTF. DNA of the CDR3: TGTGCCACGGGGGGGCTTAACTATGGCTACACCTTC.

The chain carries TRBV18 and TRBJ1-4; D not certain. The V end lost 6 bases, the J end lost 5 bases, and 19 bases lay between the germline ends. CDR3 length: 16 residues. CDR1 is KGHSH and CDR2 is LQKENI in the germline V gene. CDR3 protein: CASSPPHGRTNEKLFF. The CDR3, as DNA: TGTGCCAGCTCTCCTCCGCATGGGAGGACGAATGAAAAACTGTTTTTT.

The chain employs TRBV19 and TRBJ2-3; 15 bases line up with TRBD2. This CDR3 contains 15 residues. The germline V gene encodes CDR1 LNHDA and CDR2 SQIVND (reference sequence). J gave up 13 bases and V 5 bases, and 10 bases lay outside the gene matches. The CDR3 reads CASSLPGTSGGFKYF. In DNA form, the CDR3 reads TGTGCCAGTAGTCTCCCGGGGACTAGCGGGGGGTTTAAGTATTTT.

The chain employs TRBV15 and TRBJ1-5; TRBD1 might be the D (5 bases). From germline, CDR1 is LNHNV and CDR2 YYDKDF (reference sequence). This CDR3 spans 14 amino acids. The V end lost 1 base, the J end lost 8 bases, and 12 bases lay between the germline ends. The CDR3: CATSRGGRGEPQHF. The CDR3 nucleotides are TGTGCCACCAGCAGAGGGGGTCGGGGGGAGCCCCAGCATTTT.

The chain employs TRBV30 and TRBJ1-2; D not certain. CDR1 and CDR2 from the germline V gene are GTSNPN and SVGIG (reference sequence). Deletions cut 4 bases from V and 4 bases from J, with 10 bases between. The length of the CDR3 is 12 residues. CDR3 protein: CAWTGAVYGYTF. The CDR3 nucleotides read TGTGCCTGGACCGGTGCGGTCTATGGCTACACCTTC.

The V call is TRBV19, the J call TRBJ1-5; D gene unclear. V was pared by 3 bases and J by 2 bases, with 11 bases between. CDR3 length: 15 amino acids. CDR1 and CDR2 from the germline V gene are LNHDA and SQIVND (reference sequence). The CDR3 reads CASSISEGGNQPQHF. CDR3 bases: TGTGCCAGTAGTATCTCCGAGGGCGGCAATCAGCCCCAGCATTTT.

As regards this clone: Mismatch with germline at one junction end may stem from a read error. The V call is TRBV6-1, the J call TRBJ1-5, with unresolved D. The CDR3 covers 12 residues. Germline CDR1 is MNHNS and CDR2 is SASEGT. For the CDR3, the DNA is TGTGCCAGCAGTGAAAGCATTCAGCCCCAGCATTTT. It is translated as CASSESIQPQHF.

In this sample, this clone turned up a few times. This chain joins TRBV27 and TRBJ1-5, with D uncertain. Germline CDR1 reads MNHEY; CDR2 reads SMNVEV (reference sequence). The CDR3 sequence is 16 residues long. The ends were cut back, 5 bases at V and 0 bases at J, with 14 bases in the middle. Written as DNA, the CDR3 is TGTGCCAGCAGTCCCCGAGCCGATTATAGCAATCAGCCCCAGCATTTT. Translating it yields CASSPRADYSNQPQHF.

V and J are TRBV30 and TRBJ1-2, with D perhaps TRBD1 (5 bases). CDR3 length: 11 amino acids. The V end lost 3 bases, the J end lost 4 bases, and 6 bases lay between the germline ends. Per germline, CDR1 GTSNPN and CDR2 SVGIG (reference sequence). CDR3 in DNA: TGTGCCTGGAGAGGGGTCTATGGCTACACCTTC. Encoded protein: CAWRGVYGYTF. The full variable domain, rest sourced from reference TRBV30 and TRBJ1-2, is SQTIHQWPATLVQPVGSPLSLECTVEGTSNPNLYWYRQAAGRGLQLLFYSVGIGQISSEVPQNLSASRPQDRQFILSSKKLLLSDSGFYLCAWRGVYGYTFGSGTRLTVV.

V usage is TRBV7-6 and J usage is TRBJ2-5, with TRBD2 matching over 9 bases. This CDR3 spans 15 amino acids. V trimming: 3 bases; J trimming: 3 bases; junction bases outside the gene matches: 5. CDR1 is SGHVS and CDR2 is FNYEAQ in the germline V gene. This chain's CDR3 is CASSFLAGEEETQYF. In nucleotides, the CDR3 is TGTGCCAGCAGCTTTTTAGCGGGGGAGGAAGAGACCCAGTACTTC.

V gene TRBV5-6 combines with J gene TRBJ1-5; D gene ambiguous. Germline V gives CDR1 SGHDT, CDR2 YYEEEE. The CDR3 covers 16 residues. Trimming took off 1 base at V and 0 bases at J, with 11 bases between the two ends. The CDR3 DNA follows: TGTGCCAGCAGCTTGTTCACTCCGAATAGCAATCAGCCCCAGCATTTT. This encodes CASSLFTPNSNQPQHF.